This T cell receptor beta chain was sequenced during a study of blood T cells in healthy people across ages. Note on this clonotype: Its cognate antigen is unknown.

Whole-study findings and limits: A strong correlation was seen between TCR beta diversity and naive T cell percentage. Roughly linearly, TCR beta diversity per million T cells fell as age increased.

The CDR3 contains 15 residues. V was trimmed by 5 bases and J by 0 bases, leaving 11 bases between them. Germline V lookup: CDR1 SGHTA, CDR2 FQGNSA. With a J-beta primer mix and a sample-barcoded 5' primer, a second PCR ran about 7 to 12 cycles. TCRdb analysed the 5' RACE reads with MiXCR anew, one entry per CDR3 protein. The sample yields about 1.1 million distinct CDR3 sequences, 35% to 45% seen once. The rearrangement joins TRBV7-2 to TRBJ1-5; D unclear. The receptor was isolated from a young man in good health. The sequenced sample consisted of blood. In DNA form, the CDR3 reads TGTGCCAGCAGCCCGCACCTCTATAGCAATCAGCCCCAGCATTTT. The encoded protein is CASSPHLYSNQPQHF. The full variable domain, rest sourced from reference TRBV7-2 and TRBJ1-5, is GAGVSQSPSNKVTEKGKDVELRCDPISGHTALYWYRQSLGQGLEFLIYFQGNSAPDKSGLPSDRFSAERTGGSVSTLTIQRTQQEDSAVYLCASSPHLYSNQPQHFGDGTRLSIL.